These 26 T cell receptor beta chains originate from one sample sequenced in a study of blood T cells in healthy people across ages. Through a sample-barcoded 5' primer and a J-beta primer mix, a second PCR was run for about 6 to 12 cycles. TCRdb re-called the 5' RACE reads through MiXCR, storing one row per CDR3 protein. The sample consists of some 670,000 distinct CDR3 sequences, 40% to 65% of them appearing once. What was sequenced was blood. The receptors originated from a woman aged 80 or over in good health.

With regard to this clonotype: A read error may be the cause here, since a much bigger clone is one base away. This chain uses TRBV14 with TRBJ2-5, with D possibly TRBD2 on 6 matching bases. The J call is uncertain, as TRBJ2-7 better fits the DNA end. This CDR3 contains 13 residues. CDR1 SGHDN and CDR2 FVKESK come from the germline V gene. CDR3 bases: TGTGCCAGCAGCCAAGACCGGACTAACGAGCAGTACTTC. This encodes CASSQDRTNEQYF.

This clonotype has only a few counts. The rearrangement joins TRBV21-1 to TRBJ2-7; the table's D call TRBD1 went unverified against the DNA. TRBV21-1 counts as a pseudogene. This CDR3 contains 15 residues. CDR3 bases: TGTGCCAGCAGCAAAGGGGACAGGGGGGTATGGGAGCAGTACTTC. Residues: CASSKGDRGVWEQYF.

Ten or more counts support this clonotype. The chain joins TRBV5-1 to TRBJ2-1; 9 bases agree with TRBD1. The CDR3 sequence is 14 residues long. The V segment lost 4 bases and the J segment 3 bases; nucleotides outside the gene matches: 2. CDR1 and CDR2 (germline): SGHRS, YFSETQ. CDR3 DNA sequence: TGCGCCAGCAGCATGGGACAGGGCTACAATGAGCAGTTCTTC. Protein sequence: CASSMGQGYNEQFF.

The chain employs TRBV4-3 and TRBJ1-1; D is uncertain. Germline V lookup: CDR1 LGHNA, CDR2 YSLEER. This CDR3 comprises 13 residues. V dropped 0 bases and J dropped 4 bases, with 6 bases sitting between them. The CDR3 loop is CASSQDLSTEAFF. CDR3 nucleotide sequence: TGCGCCAGCAGCCAAGATCTAAGCACTGAAGCTTTCTTT.

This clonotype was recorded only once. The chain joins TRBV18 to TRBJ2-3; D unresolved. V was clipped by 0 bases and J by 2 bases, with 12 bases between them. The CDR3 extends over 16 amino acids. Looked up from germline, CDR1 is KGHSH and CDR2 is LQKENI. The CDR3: CASSPPAAGNTDTQYF. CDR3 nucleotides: TGTGCCAGCTCACCACCTGCGGCAGGAAACACAGATACGCAGTATTTT. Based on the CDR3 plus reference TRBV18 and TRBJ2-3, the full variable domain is NAGVMQNPRHLVRRRGQEARLRCSPMKGHSHVYWYRQLPEEGLKFMVYLQKENIIDESGMPKERFSAEFPKEGPSILRIQQVVRGDSAAYFCASSPPAAGNTDTQYFGPGTRLTVL.

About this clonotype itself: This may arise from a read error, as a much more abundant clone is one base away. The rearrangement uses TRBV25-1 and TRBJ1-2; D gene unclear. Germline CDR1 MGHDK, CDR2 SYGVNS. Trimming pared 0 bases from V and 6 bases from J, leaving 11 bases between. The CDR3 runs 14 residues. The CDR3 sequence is CASSEYAVEDGYTF. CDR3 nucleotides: TGTGCCAGCAGTGAATATGCCGTTGAGGATGGCTACACCTTC.

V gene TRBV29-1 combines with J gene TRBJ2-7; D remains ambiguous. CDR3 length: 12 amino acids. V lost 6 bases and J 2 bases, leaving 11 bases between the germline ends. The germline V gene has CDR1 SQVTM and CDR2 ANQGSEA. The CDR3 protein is CSVRMVAYEQYF. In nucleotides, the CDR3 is TGCAGCGTGAGAATGGTAGCCTACGAGCAGTACTTC.

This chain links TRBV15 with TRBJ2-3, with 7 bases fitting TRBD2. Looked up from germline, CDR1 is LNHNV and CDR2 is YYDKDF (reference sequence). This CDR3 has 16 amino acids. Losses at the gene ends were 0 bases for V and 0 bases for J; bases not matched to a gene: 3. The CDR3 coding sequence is TGTGCCACCAGCAGAGATCTAGCGGCTAGCACAGATACGCAGTATTTT. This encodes CATSRDLAASTDTQYF.

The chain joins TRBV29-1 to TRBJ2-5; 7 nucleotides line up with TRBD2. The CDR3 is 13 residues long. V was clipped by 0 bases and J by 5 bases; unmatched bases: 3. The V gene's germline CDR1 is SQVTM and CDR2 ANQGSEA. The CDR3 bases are TGCAGCGTTGAAGATGGGAGGGATGAGACCCAGTACTTC. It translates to CSVEDGRDETQYF.

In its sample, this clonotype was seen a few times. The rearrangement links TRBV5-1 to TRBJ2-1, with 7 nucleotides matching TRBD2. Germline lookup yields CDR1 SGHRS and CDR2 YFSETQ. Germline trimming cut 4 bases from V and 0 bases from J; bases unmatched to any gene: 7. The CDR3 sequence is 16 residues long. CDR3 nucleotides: TGCGCCAGCAGCCCACTAGCGAAATCCTCCTACAATGAGCAGTTCTTC. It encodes CASSPLAKSSYNEQFF.

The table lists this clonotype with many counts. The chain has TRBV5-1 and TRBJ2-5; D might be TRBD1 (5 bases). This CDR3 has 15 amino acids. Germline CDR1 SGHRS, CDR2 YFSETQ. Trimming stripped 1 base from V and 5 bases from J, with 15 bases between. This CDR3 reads CASSLTGRGGETQYF. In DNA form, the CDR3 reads TGCGCCAGCAGCTTGACAGGTCGAGGTGGGGAGACCCAGTACTTC.

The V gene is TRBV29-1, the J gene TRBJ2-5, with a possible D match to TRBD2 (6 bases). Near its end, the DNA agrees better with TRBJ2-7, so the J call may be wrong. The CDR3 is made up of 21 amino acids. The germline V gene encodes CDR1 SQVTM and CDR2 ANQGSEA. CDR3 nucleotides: TGCAGCGCCGGGGGACGGTTATCCGGAAAGCCTCGGTGGCAGGGATTCTACGAGCAGTACTTC. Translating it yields CSAGGRLSGKPRWQGFYEQYF.

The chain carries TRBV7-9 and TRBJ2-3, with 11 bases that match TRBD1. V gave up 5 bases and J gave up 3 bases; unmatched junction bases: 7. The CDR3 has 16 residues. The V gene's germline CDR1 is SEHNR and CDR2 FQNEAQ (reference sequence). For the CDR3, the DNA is TGTGCCAGCAGCCCTCGGACAGGGGGCACGACAGATACGCAGTATTTT. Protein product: CASSPRTGGTTDTQYF.

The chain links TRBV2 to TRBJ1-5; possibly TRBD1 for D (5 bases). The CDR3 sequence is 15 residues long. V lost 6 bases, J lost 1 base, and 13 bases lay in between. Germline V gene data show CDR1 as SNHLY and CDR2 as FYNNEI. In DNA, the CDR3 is TGTGCCAGCAGGGAGCAAGCAGGGAGCAATCAGCCCCAGCATTTT. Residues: CASREQAGSNQPQHF.

CDR3 region: CASRPGLTYDEQFF. CDR3 DNA sequence: TGTGCCAGCAGACCGGGACTCACATACGATGAGCAGTTCTTC. The chain recombines TRBV12-3 or TRBV12-4 with TRBJ2-1; TRBD2 is a possible D gene (6 bases). With 6 bases removed from V and 8 bases from J, the gap between germline ends came to 17 bases. This CDR3 contains 14 residues.

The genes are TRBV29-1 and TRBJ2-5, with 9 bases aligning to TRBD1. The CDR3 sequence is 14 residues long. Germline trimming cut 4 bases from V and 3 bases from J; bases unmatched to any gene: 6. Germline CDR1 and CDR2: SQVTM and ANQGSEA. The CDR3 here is CSVAKQGAKETQYF. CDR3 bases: TGCAGCGTTGCGAAACAGGGGGCCAAAGAGACCCAGTACTTC.

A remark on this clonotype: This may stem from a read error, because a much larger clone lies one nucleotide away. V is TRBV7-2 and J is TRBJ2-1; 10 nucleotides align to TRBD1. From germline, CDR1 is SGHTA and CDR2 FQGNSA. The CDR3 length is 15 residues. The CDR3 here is CASNLMGQGSNEQFF. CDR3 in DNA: TGTGCCAGCAACTTAATGGGACAGGGGAGCAATGAGCAGTTCTTC.

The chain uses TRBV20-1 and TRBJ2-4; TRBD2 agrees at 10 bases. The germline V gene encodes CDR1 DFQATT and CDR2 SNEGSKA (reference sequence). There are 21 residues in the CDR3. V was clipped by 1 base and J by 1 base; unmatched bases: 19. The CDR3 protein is CSARGGRISSGGPPAKNIQYF. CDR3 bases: TGCAGTGCTAGAGGAGGGCGGATTAGTAGCGGGGGGCCCCCGGCCAAAAACATTCAGTACTTC.

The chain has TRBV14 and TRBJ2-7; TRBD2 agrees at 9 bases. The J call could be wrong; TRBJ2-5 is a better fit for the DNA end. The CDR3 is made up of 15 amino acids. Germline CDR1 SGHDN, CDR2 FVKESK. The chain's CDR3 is CASSHWREGRETQYF. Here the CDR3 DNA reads TGTGCCAGCAGCCACTGGCGGGAGGGCCGAGAGACCCAGTACTTC.

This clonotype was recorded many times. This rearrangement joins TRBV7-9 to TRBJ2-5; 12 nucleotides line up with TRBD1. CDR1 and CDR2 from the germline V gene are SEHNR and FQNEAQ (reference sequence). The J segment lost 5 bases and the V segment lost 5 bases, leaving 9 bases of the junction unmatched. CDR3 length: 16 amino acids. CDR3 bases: TGTGCCAGCAGCAATCCCGGGACAGGGGGCTTCGAGACCCAGTACTTC. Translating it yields CASSNPGTGGFETQYF.

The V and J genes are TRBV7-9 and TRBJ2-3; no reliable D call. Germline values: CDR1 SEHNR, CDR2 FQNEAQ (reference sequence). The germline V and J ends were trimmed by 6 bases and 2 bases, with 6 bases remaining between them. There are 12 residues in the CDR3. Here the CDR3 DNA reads TGTGCCAGCAGGGACGACACAGATACGCAGTATTTT. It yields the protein CASRDDTDTQYF.

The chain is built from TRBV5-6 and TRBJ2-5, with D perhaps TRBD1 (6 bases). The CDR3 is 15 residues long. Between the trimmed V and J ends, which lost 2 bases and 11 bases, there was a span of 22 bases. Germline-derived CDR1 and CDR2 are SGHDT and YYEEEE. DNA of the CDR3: TGTGCCAGCAGCTTTAGGGGGTTCGCCTACAATGAGCAGTACTTC. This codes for CASSFRGFAYNEQYF. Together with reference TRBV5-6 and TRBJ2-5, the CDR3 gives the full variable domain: DAGVTQSPTHLIKTRGQQVTLRCSPKSGHDTVSWYQQALGQGPQFIFQYYEEEERQRGNFPDRFSGHQFPNYSSELNVNALLLGDSALYLCASSFRGFAYNEQYFGPGTRLLVL.

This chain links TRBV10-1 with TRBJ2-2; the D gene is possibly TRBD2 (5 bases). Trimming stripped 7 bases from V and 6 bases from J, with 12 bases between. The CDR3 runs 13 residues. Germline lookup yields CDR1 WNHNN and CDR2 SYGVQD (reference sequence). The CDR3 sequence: CASNQGGSGELFF. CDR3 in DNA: TGCGCCAGCAACCAAGGAGGATCCGGGGAGCTGTTTTTT.

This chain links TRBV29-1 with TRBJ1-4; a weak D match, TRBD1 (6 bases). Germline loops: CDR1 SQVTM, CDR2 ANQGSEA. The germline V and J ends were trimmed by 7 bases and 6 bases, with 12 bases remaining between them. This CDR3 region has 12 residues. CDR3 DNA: TGCAGCGCCCGAACAGGGTATGAAAAACTGTTTTTT. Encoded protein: CSARTGYEKLFF.

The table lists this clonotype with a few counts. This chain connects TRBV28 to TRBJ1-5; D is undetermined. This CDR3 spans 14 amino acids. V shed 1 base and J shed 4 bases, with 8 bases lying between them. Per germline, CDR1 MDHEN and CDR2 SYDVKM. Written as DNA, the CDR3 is TGTGCCAGCAGTTTATACAGCCTTAATCAGCCCCAGCATTTT. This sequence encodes CASSLYSLNQPQHF.

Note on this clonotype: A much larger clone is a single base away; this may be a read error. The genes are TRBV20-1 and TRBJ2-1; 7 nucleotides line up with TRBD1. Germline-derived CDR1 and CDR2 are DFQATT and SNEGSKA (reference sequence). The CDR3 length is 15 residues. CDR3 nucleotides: TGCAGTGCCCTACCGACAGGGATCGTATACAATAAGCAGTTCTTC. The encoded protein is CSALPTGIVYNKQFF.